The sequence of this T cell receptor beta chain was determined in a study of CD4 and CD8 cells across lung adenocarcinoma regions. Unmatched junction bases numbered 5, after V lost 0 bases and J lost 0 bases. Germline values: CDR1 LGHNA, CDR2 YNFKEQ. This CDR3 comprises 17 residues. Samples came from patients with localized non-small cell lung adenocarcinoma. Each CDR3 protein is one row after TCRdb ran MiXCR on the PCR reads. The sample lists 16,000 or so distinct CDR3 sequences; more than 45% were seen once. The specimen sequenced was CD8+ T cells from the center of a lung tumor. This receptor was taken from a female donor with lung adenocarcinoma. The CD4 and CD8 labels of this study may be unreliable. This chain joins TRBV4-2 and TRBJ2-1; TRBD2 aligns across 7 bases. This CDR3 reads CASSQDTGEGSYNEQFF. The CDR3 coding sequence is TGTGCCAGCAGCCAAGATACGGGGGAGGGCTCCTACAATGAGCAGTTCTTC.